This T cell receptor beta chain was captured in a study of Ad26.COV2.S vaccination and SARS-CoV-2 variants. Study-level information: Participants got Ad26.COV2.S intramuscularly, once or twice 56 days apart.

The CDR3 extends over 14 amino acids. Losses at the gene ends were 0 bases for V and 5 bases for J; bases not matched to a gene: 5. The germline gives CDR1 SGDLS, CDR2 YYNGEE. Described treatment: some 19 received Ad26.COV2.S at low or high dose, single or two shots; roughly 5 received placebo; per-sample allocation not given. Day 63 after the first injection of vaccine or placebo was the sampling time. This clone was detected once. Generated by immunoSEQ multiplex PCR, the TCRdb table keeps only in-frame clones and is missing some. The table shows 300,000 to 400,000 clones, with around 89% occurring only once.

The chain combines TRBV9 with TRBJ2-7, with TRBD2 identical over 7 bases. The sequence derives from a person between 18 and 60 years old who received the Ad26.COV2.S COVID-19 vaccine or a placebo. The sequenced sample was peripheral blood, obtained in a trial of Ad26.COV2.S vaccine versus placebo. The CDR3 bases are TGTGCCAGCAGCGTAGAGGGACTACGAAACGAGCAGTACTTC. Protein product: CASSVEGLRNEQYF.